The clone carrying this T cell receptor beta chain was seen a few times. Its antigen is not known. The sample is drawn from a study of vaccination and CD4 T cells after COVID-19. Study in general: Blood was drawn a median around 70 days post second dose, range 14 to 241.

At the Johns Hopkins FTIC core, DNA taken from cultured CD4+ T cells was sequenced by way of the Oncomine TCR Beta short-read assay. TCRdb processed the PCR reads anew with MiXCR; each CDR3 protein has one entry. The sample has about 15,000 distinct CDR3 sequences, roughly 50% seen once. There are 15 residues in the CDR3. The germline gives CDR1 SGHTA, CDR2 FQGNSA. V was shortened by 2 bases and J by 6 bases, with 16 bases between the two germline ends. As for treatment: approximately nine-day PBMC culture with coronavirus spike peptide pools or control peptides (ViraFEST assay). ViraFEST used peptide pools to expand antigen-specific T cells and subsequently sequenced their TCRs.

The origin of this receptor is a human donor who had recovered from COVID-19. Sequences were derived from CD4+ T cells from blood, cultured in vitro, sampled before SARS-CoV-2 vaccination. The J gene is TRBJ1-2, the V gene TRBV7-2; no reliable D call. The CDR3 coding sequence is TGTGCCAGCAGCTTAATAGTCTTGGGGAGCGATGGCTACACCTTC. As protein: CASSLIVLGSDGYTF.